Listed here are 10 T cell receptor beta chains from one sample, sequenced in a study of cytomegalovirus exposure and HLA in healthy donors. The PCR was carried out with 60 Vbeta primers and 13 Jbeta primers. The assay was immunoSEQ multiplex PCR, and TCRdb's table has in-frame clones only and misses some. The data contain some 150,000 clones, roughly 72% of them singletons. Sequenced input: PBMCs. The origin of the receptors is a woman aged 30 to 39 in good health and CMV-seropositive.

The chain links TRBV5-4 to TRBJ2-2; 9 nucleotides align to TRBD1. The CDR3 loop spans 15 amino acids. Germline loops: CDR1 SGHNT, CDR2 YYREEE (reference sequence). J lost 3 bases, V lost 4 bases, and 4 bases had no gene match. The CDR3 is CASSDRDRDTGELFF. Written as DNA, the CDR3 is TGTGCCAGCAGCGACCGGGACAGGGACACCGGGGAGCTGTTTTTT. The full variable domain, completed using reference TRBV5-4 and TRBJ2-2, is ETGVTQSPTHLIKTRGQQVTLRCSSQSGHNTVSWYQQALGQGPQFIFQYYREEENGRGNFPPRFSGLQFPNYSSELNVNALELDDSALYLCASSDRDRDTGELFFGEGSRLTVL.

The chain uses TRBV30 and TRBJ2-3; D unresolved. This CDR3 region has 12 residues. CDR1 and CDR2 from the germline V gene are GTSNPN and SVGIG (reference sequence). Trimming took 3 bases from V and 3 from J, leaving 7 bases between them. CDR3 in amino acids: CAWSRRTDTQYF. In nucleotides, the CDR3 is TGTGCCTGGAGCCGGCGGACAGATACGCAGTATTTT. The full variable domain, its missing parts supplied by reference TRBV30 and TRBJ2-3, is SQTIHQWPATLVQPVGSPLSLECTVEGTSNPNLYWYRQAAGRGLQLLFYSVGIGQISSEVPQNLSASRPQDRQFILSSKKLLLSDSGFYLCAWSRRTDTQYFGPGTRLTVL.

The rearrangement links TRBV27 to TRBJ2-4; 8 bases match TRBD1. V shed 5 bases and J 8 bases; nucleotides not matched to a gene: 14. The CDR3 spans 16 residues. The germline gives CDR1 MNHEY, CDR2 SMNVEV (reference sequence). This chain's CDR3 is CASSPGQGRYGDIQYF. The CDR3 DNA is TGTGCCAGCAGTCCCGGACAGGGAAGGTACGGAGACATTCAGTACTTC.

The rearrangement uses TRBV5-8 and TRBJ2-5, with 11 bases fitting TRBD2. Germline CDR1 is SGHTS and CDR2 is YDEGEE. V was clipped by 5 bases and J by 5 bases; unmatched bases: 8. The CDR3 sequence is 15 residues long. CDR3 region: CASRVAGGPGETQYF. The CDR3 DNA sequence: TGTGCCAGCAGGGTAGCGGGAGGGCCGGGTGAGACCCAGTACTTC.

The chain has TRBV27 and TRBJ2-6; no definite D call. V shed 3 bases and J shed 1 base, with 4 bases lying between them. The CDR3 contains 14 residues. Looked up from germline, CDR1 is MNHEY and CDR2 is SMNVEV (reference sequence). The CDR3 nucleotides are TGTGCCAGCAGTTTCCCATCTGGGGCCAACGTCCTGACTTTC. Translated: CASSFPSGANVLTF.

The table lists this clone with a few counts. The CDR3 sequence: CSVAEGNTEAFF. CDR3 DNA sequence: TGCAGCGTTGCCGAGGGGAACACTGAAGCTTTCTTT. V gene TRBV29-1 combines with J gene TRBJ1-1; D is ambiguous. The CDR3 is 12 residues long. The ends were cut back, 4 bases at V and 1 base at J, with 7 bases in the middle. The germline V gene encodes CDR1 SQVTM and CDR2 ANQGSEA.

The chain links TRBV13 to TRBJ1-1; D is possibly TRBD1 (5 bases). The germline gives CDR1 PRHDT, CDR2 FYEKMQ (reference sequence). The CDR3 sequence is 14 residues long. Trimming took 0 bases from V and 4 from J, leaving 9 bases between them. In nucleotides, the CDR3 is TGTGCCAGCAGCTTAGGCGTAGGGGCCACTGAAGCTTTCTTT. Its protein product is CASSLGVGATEAFF.

With regard to this clone: Other DNA sequences in this specimen translate into the identical CDR3. J is TRBJ2-7 and V is TRBV19; TRBD2 is a possible D gene (5 bases). The CDR3 sequence is 12 residues long. Germline V lookup: CDR1 LNHDA, CDR2 SQIVND (reference sequence). V lost 2 bases and J 6 bases, leaving 8 bases between the germline ends. The DNA for the CDR3 is TGTGCCAGTAGTATATCCGCGGGCGAGCAGTACTTC. Residues: CASSISAGEQYF.

The CDR3 sequence is CASATSGRASDTQYF. In nucleotides, the CDR3 is TGTGCCAGTGCCACTAGCGGGAGGGCCTCGGATACGCAGTATTTT. The J gene is TRBJ2-3, the V gene TRBV6-1, with 13 bases aligning to TRBD2. Per germline, CDR1 MNHNS and CDR2 SASEGT. The CDR3 is made up of 15 amino acids. V was pared by 9 bases and J by 6 bases, with 9 bases of the junction left unmatched.

The chain has TRBV28 and TRBJ1-2; D is perhaps TRBD1 (5 bases). In germline, CDR1 is MDHEN, CDR2 SYDVKM. CDR3 size: 14 residues. V dropped 2 bases and J dropped 7 bases, with 14 bases sitting between them. The CDR3 DNA reads TGTGCCAGCAGTTTACCCGGCCAGGGTGGTGGCTACACCTTC. It encodes CASSLPGQGGGYTF.